These 29 T cell receptor beta chains were all obtained from the same sample, sequenced in a study of T cell responses to AZD1222 COVID-19 vaccine. Measured with immunoSEQ multiplex PCR; TCRdb has only the in-frame clones, and not every one. Of some 130,000 clones listed, 80% to 90% were seen once; the top ten hold around a tenth. The sample here was peripheral blood, taken 28 days after the second AZD1222 dose. Receptor source: an adult who received the AZD1222 COVID-19 vaccine.

The V call is TRBV9, the J call TRBJ2-3, with TRBD2 identical over 12 bases. Germline V gives CDR1 SGDLS, CDR2 YYNGEE. The ends lost 5 bases at V and 4 bases at J; junction bases unmatched: 5. The CDR3 length is 15 residues. CDR3 region: CASRTSGRCPDTQYF. CDR3 DNA sequence: TGTGCCAGCAGAACTAGCGGGAGGTGCCCAGATACGCAGTATTTT.

The chain combines TRBV19 with TRBJ1-1; possible D gene TRBD1, 6 bases. CDR1 is LNHDA and CDR2 is SQIVND in the germline V gene (reference sequence). The V end lost 0 bases, the J end lost 2 bases, and 13 bases lay between the germline ends. The CDR3 sequence is 16 residues long. CDR3 in DNA: TGTGCCAGTAGTATAGATCGTGGGGGCCATAACACTGAAGCTTTCTTT. Translation: CASSIDRGGHNTEAFF.

The gene calls are TRBV5-1 and TRBJ2-3; 10 bases align to TRBD2. The germline V gene encodes CDR1 SGHRS and CDR2 YFSETQ. The CDR3 spans 16 residues. V gave up 5 bases and J gave up 5 bases; unmatched junction bases: 11. CDR3 nucleotides: TGCGCCAGCAGTACCCTCGAGCGGGGGGGCTTAGATACGCAGTATTTT. This sequence encodes CASSTLERGGLDTQYF. Looking up the rest from reference TRBV5-1 and TRBJ2-3 gives the full variable domain: KAGVTQTPRYLIKTRGQQVTLSCSPISGHRSVSWYQQTPGQGLQFLFEYFSETQRNKGNFPGRFSGRQFSNSRSEMNVSTLELGDSALYLCASSTLERGGLDTQYFGPGTRLTVL.

This CDR3 is CASSLDRGNEQYF. CDR3 bases: TGTGCCAGCAGCTTAGACAGGGGAAACGAGCAGTACTTC. The genes are TRBV7-3 and TRBJ2-7; 8 nucleotides align to TRBD1. V lost 2 bases, J lost 5 bases, and 2 bases stayed unmatched. CDR3 length: 13 amino acids. The V gene's germline CDR1 is SGHTA and CDR2 FQGTGA. The full variable domain, its missing parts supplied by reference TRBV7-3 and TRBJ2-7, is GAGVSQTPSNKVTEKGKYVELRCDPISGHTALYWYRQSLGQGPEFLIYFQGTGAADDSGLPNDRFFAVRPEGSVSTLKIQRTERGDSAVYLCASSLDRGNEQYFGPGTRLTVT.

The chain joins TRBV5-1 to TRBJ2-2; D perhaps matches TRBD2 (5 bases). V was cut by 0 bases and J by 4 bases, with 10 bases left in between. Germline CDR1 is SGHRS and CDR2 is YFSETQ. The CDR3 spans 15 residues. The CDR3 is CASSLAVAGTGELFF. CDR3 DNA sequence: TGCGCCAGCAGCTTGGCTGTGGCGGGCACCGGGGAGCTGTTTTTT.

The V and J genes are TRBV30 and TRBJ2-7; possibly TRBD1 for D (5 bases). The length of the CDR3 is 13 residues. The germline V and J ends were trimmed by 5 bases and 0 bases, with 11 bases remaining between them. CDR1 and CDR2 (germline): GTSNPN, SVGIG (reference sequence). The CDR3 region has the DNA TGTGCCTGGTCCGCAGGGAACTCCTACGAGCAGTACTTC. Protein: CAWSAGNSYEQYF.

This chain connects TRBV12-5 to TRBJ2-1; 8 positions agree with TRBD2. The CDR3 is 15 amino acids. Germline loops: CDR1 LGHNT, CDR2 FRNRAP. The V and J ends lost 5 bases and 6 bases, in that order; junction bases with no gene match: 9. The CDR3 sequence is CASGVGSGRGNEQFF. The CDR3 region has the DNA TGTGCTAGTGGTGTCGGAAGCGGGAGAGGCAATGAGCAGTTCTTC.

This chain connects TRBV5-1 to TRBJ1-6; 9 bases agree with TRBD1. This CDR3 has 14 residues. V lost 3 bases and J lost 7; bases outside the gene matches: 2. Germline V gene lookup returns CDR1 SGHRS and CDR2 YFSETQ. The CDR3 DNA follows: TGCGCCAGCAGCTGGGACAGGGAGAATTCACCCCTCCACTTT. Residues: CASSWDRENSPLHF.

This clone is a singleton in its sample. The limits of the CDR3 on the DNA are not certain, so only TCRdb's listed CDR3 is given. This chain joins TRBV2 and TRBJ1-6. Inclusive of both ends, the CDR3 amounts to 12 amino acids. The germline V gene encodes CDR1 SNHLY and CDR2 FYNNEI. This CDR3 reads CASSVAAGIYRF.

The genes are TRBV5-1 and TRBJ2-1; 13 positions agree with TRBD2. V lost 3 bases to trimming and J lost 12 bases; unmatched junction nucleotides: 9. There are 15 residues in the CDR3. Germline values: CDR1 SGHRS, CDR2 YFSETQ. The CDR3 bases are TGCGCCAGCAGCTCCGGGACTAGCGGGGTCCCAGGGCAGTTCTTC. The encoded protein is CASSSGTSGVPGQFF.

This clone qualifies as large. This chain links TRBV12-5 with TRBJ2-1, with TRBD2 matching over 7 bases. After removal of 6 bases from V and 2 bases from J, the junction contained 7 bases not matched to a gene. Per the germline V gene, CDR1 is LGHNT and CDR2 is FRNRAP. The CDR3 is 15 residues long. CDR3 sequence: CASGPLAGAYNEQFF. CDR3 DNA sequence: TGTGCTAGTGGACCCCTGGCGGGGGCCTACAATGAGCAGTTCTTC.

The V gene is TRBV2, the J gene TRBJ2-7; no clear D. The CDR3 has 11 residues. Germline loops: CDR1 SNHLY, CDR2 FYNNEI. The V end was cut by 0 bases, the J end by 6 bases, with 3 bases between. The DNA of the CDR3 is TGTGCCAGCAGTGAAGCGGGCGAGCAGTACTTC. Its protein product is CASSEAGEQYF. Based on the CDR3 plus reference TRBV2 and TRBJ2-7, the full variable domain is EPEVTQTPSHQVTQMGQEVILRCVPISNHLYFYWYRQILGQKVEFLVSFYNNEISEKSEIFDDQFSVERPDGSNFTLKIRSTKLEDSAMYFCASSEAGEQYFGPGTRLTVT.

This clone came up a few times. The chain employs TRBV29-1 and TRBJ2-1; 11 positions match TRBD2. J lost 6 bases, V lost 7 bases, and 2 bases had no gene match. Germline CDR1 SQVTM, CDR2 ANQGSEA. The CDR3 has 12 amino acids. The CDR3 region has the DNA TGCAGCGGTGGGACTAGCGGCAATGAGCAGTTCTTC. Residues: CSGGTSGNEQFF.

This clone has just one count. The chain carries TRBV3-1 (or the pseudogene TRBV3-2) and TRBJ2-7, with TRBD2 matching 13 bases. CDR1 is LGHDT, CDR2 YNNKEL, per germline (reference sequence). This CDR3 contains 18 residues. V trimming: 4 bases; J trimming: 7 bases; junction bases outside the gene matches: 16. The CDR3, as DNA: TGTGCCAGCAGCCGCCCCGGGGGAGGACTAGCGGGGGTAGGGGAGCAGTACTTC. The encoded protein is CASSRPGGGLAGVGEQYF.

The V call is TRBV29-1, the J call TRBJ2-3, with 7 bases that match TRBD1. The J segment lost 1 base and the V segment lost 7 bases, leaving 8 bases of the junction unmatched. Germline lookup yields CDR1 SQVTM and CDR2 ANQGSEA. The CDR3 is made up of 14 amino acids. The CDR3 nucleotides read TGCAGCGCCGCAGGGGGAGTTGGCACAGATACGCAGTATTTT. This gives the protein CSAAGGVGTDTQYF.

J is TRBJ1-6 and V is TRBV27, with 10 bases fitting TRBD1. The ends lost 5 bases at V and 4 bases at J; junction bases unmatched: 5. This CDR3 has 16 amino acids. Germline loops: CDR1 MNHEY, CDR2 SMNVEV (reference sequence). The CDR3 here is CASSPGTGVYNSPLHF. The CDR3 DNA follows: TGTGCCAGCAGTCCAGGGACAGGGGTTTATAATTCACCCCTCCACTTT.

The chain recombines TRBV18 with TRBJ2-2; unclear D gene. Germline V gene lookup returns CDR1 KGHSH and CDR2 LQKENI. V gave up 1 base and J gave up 8 bases, with 17 bases separating them. This CDR3 is 16 amino acids long. The DNA of the CDR3 is TGTGCCAGCTCACCACGCGTCGGACCCCCGGAGGGGGAGCTGTTTTTT. Translated, it gives CASSPRVGPPEGELFF.

The chain is built from TRBV3-1 (or the pseudogene TRBV3-2) and TRBJ2-2; a weak D match, TRBD2 (5 bases). Trimming pared 1 base from V and 4 bases from J, leaving 16 bases between. Germline-derived CDR1 and CDR2 are LGHDT and YNNKEL (reference sequence). CDR3 size: 17 residues. The CDR3 reads CASSQGLPFDGTGELFF. As DNA, the CDR3 is TGTGCCAGCAGCCAAGGACTACCCTTCGACGGCACCGGGGAGCTGTTTTTT.

This chain uses TRBV6-5 with TRBJ2-5, with D possibly matching TRBD2 (5 bases). The germline V and J ends were trimmed by 2 bases and 5 bases, with 9 bases remaining between them. The germline V gene has CDR1 MNHEY and CDR2 SVGAGI. The CDR3 sequence is 13 residues long. The CDR3 loop reads CASSYGLAETQYF. The CDR3 DNA follows: TGTGCCAGCAGTTACGGGCTAGCTGAGACCCAGTACTTC.

This clone was counted once. V usage is TRBV6-5 and J usage is TRBJ2-7; maybe TRBD2 (7 bases). V dropped 2 bases and J dropped 3 bases, with 14 bases sitting between them. The CDR3 is 15 residues long. CDR1 and CDR2 from the germline V gene are MNHEY and SVGAGI. For the CDR3, the DNA is TGTGCCAGCAGTTACCGGGGGGCGTCTTTCTACGAGCAGTACTTC. It yields the protein CASSYRGASFYEQYF.

The chain couples TRBV11-2 to TRBJ1-6; D unclear. Germline V gene data show CDR1 as SGHAT and CDR2 as FQNNGV. CDR3 size: 12 residues. Trimming stripped 3 bases from V and 12 bases from J, with 9 bases between. The DNA for the CDR3 is TGTGCCAGCAGCTTTTCGTTAGTACCCCTCCACTTT. Amino acids: CASSFSLVPLHF. Based on the CDR3 plus reference TRBV11-2 and TRBJ1-6, the full variable domain is EAGVAQSPRYKIIEKRQSVAFWCNPISGHATLYWYQQILGQGPKLLIQFQNNGVVDDSQLPKDRFSAERLKGVDSTLKIQPAKLEDSAVYLCASSFSLVPLHFGNGTRLTVT.

The chain links TRBV7-9 to TRBJ1-3; 11 bases agree with TRBD1. The germline V gene has CDR1 SEHNR and CDR2 FQNEAQ (reference sequence). This CDR3 has 17 residues. Losses at the gene ends were 3 bases for V and 0 bases for J; bases not matched to a gene: 4. The CDR3 here is CASSFRTGGDSGNTIYF. The CDR3 DNA is TGTGCCAGCAGCTTCCGGACAGGGGGCGACTCTGGAAACACCATATATTTT.

V is TRBV23-1 and J is TRBJ1-1, with a weak D call TRBD1 (5 bases). TRBV23-1 is known as an ORF, though its function is uncertain. The V end was cut by 1 base, the J end by 7 bases, with 7 bases between. This CDR3 spans 12 amino acids. This CDR3 reads CASSQLGVEAFF. CDR3 nucleotide sequence: TGCGCCAGCAGTCAATTGGGGGTTGAAGCTTTCTTT.

V gene TRBV12-3 or TRBV12-4 combines with J gene TRBJ1-2, with unresolved D. The CDR3 is 12 amino acids. Between the trimmed V and J ends, which lost 7 bases and 8 bases, there was a span of 14 bases. DNA of the CDR3: TGTGCCAGCACTAAGGGCCAAGGAGGCTACACCTTC. It yields the protein CASTKGQGGYTF.

CDR3 residues: CASSLNQALTF. The DNA of the CDR3 is TGTGCCAGCAGTTTAAACCAGGCGTTGACCTTC. The V and J genes are TRBV12-3 or TRBV12-4 and TRBJ1-2, with D unclear. CDR3 length: 11 residues. V lost 2 bases, J lost 14 bases, and 12 bases lay in between.

CDR3 nucleotide sequence: TGTGCCAGCAGCCCCAGAGGTGATAGCGGGGGTGATACGCAGTATTTT. Its protein is CASSPRGDSGGDTQYF. V usage is TRBV7-9 and J usage is TRBJ2-3, with 9 bases aligning to TRBD2. The germline V gene encodes CDR1 SEHNR and CDR2 FQNEAQ (reference sequence). The CDR3 is 16 amino acids. Losses at the gene ends were 5 bases for V and 6 bases for J; bases not matched to a gene: 12.

The chain joins TRBV5-1 to TRBJ2-7; TRBD1 matches 9 bases. The CDR3 covers 17 residues. The germline CDR1 and CDR2 sequences are SGHRS and YFSETQ. V gave up 0 bases and J gave up 2 bases; unmatched junction bases: 9. CDR3 sequence: CASSLAYLRTGAYEQYF. CDR3 bases: TGCGCCAGCAGCTTGGCCTATTTGAGGACAGGGGCCTACGAGCAGTACTTC.

V is TRBV2 and J is TRBJ1-2, with D maybe TRBD1 (6 bases). The germline CDR1 and CDR2 sequences are SNHLY and FYNNEI. The CDR3 consists of 13 residues. V shed 4 bases and J shed 7 bases, with 13 bases lying between them. The chain's CDR3 is CASSGDTLVGYTF. The CDR3 DNA reads as TGTGCCAGCAGTGGGGACACCCTGGTTGGCTACACCTTC.

The rearrangement uses TRBV7-7 and TRBJ2-7; D not resolved. The CDR3 contains 13 residues. Germline V gene data show CDR1 as SSHAT and CDR2 as FNYEAQ (reference sequence). V lost 5 bases to trimming and J lost 6 bases, with 14 bases between them. In DNA, the CDR3 is TGTGCCAGCAGCCCCGGAACAGAGTCCGAGCAGTACTTC. Residues: CASSPGTESEQYF.